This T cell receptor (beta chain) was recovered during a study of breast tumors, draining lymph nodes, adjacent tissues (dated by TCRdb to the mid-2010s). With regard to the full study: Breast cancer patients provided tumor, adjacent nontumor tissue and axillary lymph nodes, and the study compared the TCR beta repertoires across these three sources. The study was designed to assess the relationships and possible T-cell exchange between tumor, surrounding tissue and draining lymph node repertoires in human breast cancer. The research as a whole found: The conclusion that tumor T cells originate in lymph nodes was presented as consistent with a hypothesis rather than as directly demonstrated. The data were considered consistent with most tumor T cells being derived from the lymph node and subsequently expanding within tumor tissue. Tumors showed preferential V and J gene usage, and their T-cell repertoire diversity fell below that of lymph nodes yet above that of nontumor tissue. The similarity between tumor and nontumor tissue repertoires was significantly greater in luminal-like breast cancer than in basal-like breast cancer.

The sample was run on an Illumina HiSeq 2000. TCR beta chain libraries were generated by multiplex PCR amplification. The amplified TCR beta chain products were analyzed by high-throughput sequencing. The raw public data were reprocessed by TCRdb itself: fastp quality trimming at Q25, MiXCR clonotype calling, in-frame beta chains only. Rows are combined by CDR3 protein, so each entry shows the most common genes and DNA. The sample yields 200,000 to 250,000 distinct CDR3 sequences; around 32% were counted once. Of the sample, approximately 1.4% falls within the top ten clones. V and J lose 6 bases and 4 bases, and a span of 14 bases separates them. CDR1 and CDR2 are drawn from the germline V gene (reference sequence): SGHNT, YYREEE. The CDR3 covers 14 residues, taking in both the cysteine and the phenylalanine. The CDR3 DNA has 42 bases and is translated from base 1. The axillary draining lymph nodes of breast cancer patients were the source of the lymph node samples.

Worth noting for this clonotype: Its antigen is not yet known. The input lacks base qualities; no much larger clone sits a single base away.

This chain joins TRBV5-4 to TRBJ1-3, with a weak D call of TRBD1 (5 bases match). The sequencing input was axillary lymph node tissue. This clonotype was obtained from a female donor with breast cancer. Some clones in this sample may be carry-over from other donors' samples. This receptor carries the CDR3 CASTNTGTGNTIYF. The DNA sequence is TGTGCCAGCACCAACACCGGGACCGGAAACACCATATATTTT.